What follows are 29 T cell receptor beta chains derived from one specimen sequenced in a study of cytomegalovirus exposure and HLA in healthy donors. PCR involved 60 Vbeta and 13 Jbeta primers. Method: immunoSEQ multiplex PCR; TCRdb's copy keeps in-frame clones and lacks some. The profile shows under 70,000 clones, more than 60% of them singletons. Material for sequencing was PBMCs. These TCRs come from a male donor in good health and CMV-seropositive.

The chain recombines TRBV15 with TRBJ2-7, with 7 bases identical to TRBD1. The trim removed 2 bases at V and 6 bases at J, leaving 4 bases unmatched. The germline CDR1 and CDR2 sequences are LNHNV and YYDKDF (reference sequence). The CDR3 contains 13 residues. CDR3 sequence reads: CATSRRTGPEQYF. CDR3 nucleotides: TGTGCCACCAGCAGACGGACAGGTCCCGAGCAGTACTTC.

A few counts support this clone. J is TRBJ2-3 and V is TRBV6-5; a weak D match, TRBD1 (6 bases). The CDR3 has 15 amino acids. The ends were cut back, 5 bases at V and 0 bases at J, with 12 bases in the middle. The germline gives CDR1 MNHEY, CDR2 SVGAGI. The CDR3 protein is CASSTGTRSTDTQYF. DNA of the CDR3: TGTGCCAGCAGTACCGGGACACGAAGCACAGATACGCAGTATTTT.

The rearrangement uses TRBV7-9 and TRBJ1-2; tentatively, D is TRBD1 (6 bases). Germline V gene lookup returns CDR1 SEHNR and CDR2 FQNEAQ (reference sequence). CDR3 size: 14 residues. Trimming left V 0 bases short and J 4 bases short, with 9 bases between. The CDR3 loop is CASSLAGTFYGYTF. CDR3 coding DNA: TGTGCCAGCAGCTTAGCCGGGACATTCTATGGCTACACCTTC.

The V and J genes are TRBV10-2 and TRBJ2-5; 8 bases match TRBD2. In germline, CDR1 is WSHSY, CDR2 SAAADI. The CDR3 runs to 16 residues. V dropped 5 bases and J dropped 4; count of bases not matched to a gene: 12. The CDR3 reads CASSFGSGGRGETQYF. CDR3 nucleotide sequence: TGCGCCAGCAGTTTCGGCAGCGGGGGTCGCGGAGAGACCCAGTACTTC.

The V gene is TRBV4-3, the J gene TRBJ2-2, with D possibly TRBD1 on 5 matching bases. This CDR3 contains 17 residues. The germline CDR1 and CDR2 sequences are LGHNA and YSLEER. Trimming left V 0 bases short and J 4 bases short, with 15 bases between. The CDR3: CASSQDQGVVGTGELFF. The DNA for the CDR3 is TGCGCCAGCAGCCAAGATCAAGGGGTCGTGGGCACCGGGGAGCTGTTTTTT.

The chain combines TRBV6-4 with TRBJ2-1; 8 bases line up with TRBD2. Germline CDR1 and CDR2: MRHNA and SNTAGT. CDR3 length: 16 amino acids. After removal of 0 bases from V and 10 bases from J, the junction contained 11 bases not matched to a gene. This CDR3 is CASSDSRGAYNVEQFF. The CDR3 nucleotides read TGTGCCAGCAGTGACTCGCGGGGGGCCTACAATGTCGAGCAGTTCTTC.

This chain joins TRBV5-6 and TRBJ1-2; 11 bases map to TRBD1. The CDR3 contains 16 residues. Germline V gene data show CDR1 as SGHDT and CDR2 as YYEEEE. Trimming removed 4 bases from V and 4 bases from J; junction bases left unmatched: 9. The CDR3: CASSPEGTGGSYGYTF. The CDR3 bases are TGTGCCAGCAGCCCGGAAGGGACAGGGGGTTCCTATGGCTACACCTTC.

This clone was recorded only once. CDR3 loop: CASSQDRASGGAIFRTDTQYF. DNA for the CDR3: TGCGCCAGCAGCCAAGATCGGGCTAGCGGGGGGGCCATTTTTAGAACAGATACGCAGTATTTT. The rearrangement links TRBV4-3 to TRBJ2-3, with TRBD2 matching over 12 bases. Germline V gene sequence: CDR1 LGHNA, CDR2 YSLEER. The junction had 16 bases not matched to a gene; V was cut back by 0 bases and J by 3 bases. The CDR3 is 21 amino acids.

This chain joins TRBV29-1 and TRBJ2-7; 7 bases align to TRBD1. From germline, CDR1 is SQVTM and CDR2 ANQGSEA. This CDR3 contains 14 residues. The CDR3 is CSAGRTGPTYEQYF. The CDR3 bases are TGCAGTGCAGGAAGGACAGGTCCGACCTACGAGCAGTACTTC.

The CDR3 coding sequence is TGCGCCAGCAGTGAGTCTTGGACAGGGCATCCCGACTATGGCTACACCTTC. It is translated as CASSESWTGHPDYGYTF. The J gene is TRBJ1-2, the V gene TRBV10-2; 8 bases line up with TRBD1. The CDR3 length is 17 residues. V shed 0 bases and J 3 bases; nucleotides not matched to a gene: 9. Germline CDR1 WSHSY, CDR2 SAAADI.

To note about this clone: Mismatch with germline at one junction end may stem from a read error. Distinct nucleotide sequences in the sample also encode this CDR3. The chain is built from TRBV29-1 and TRBJ1-1; D is ambiguous. Germline V gives CDR1 SQVTM, CDR2 ANQGSEA. This CDR3 has 11 amino acids. Here the CDR3 reads CSAYDGVRAFF. CDR3 bases: TGCAGCGCTTACGACGGGGTACGAGCTTTCTTC.

This sequence joins TRBV19 and TRBJ2-7, with 7 bases fitting TRBD2. J lost 2 bases, V lost 5 bases, and 6 bases had no gene match. The CDR3 extends over 14 amino acids. CDR1 LNHDA and CDR2 SQIVND come from the germline V gene (reference sequence). CDR3 residues: CASSLTSAAYEQYF. CDR3 nucleotides: TGTGCCAGTAGTTTAACTAGCGCAGCCTACGAGCAGTACTTC.

The rearrangement joins TRBV6-5 to TRBJ2-7; tentative D call: TRBD1 (7 bases). Germline V gene data show CDR1 as MNHEY and CDR2 as SVGAGI. This CDR3 has 16 residues. Deletions cut 0 bases from V and 5 bases from J, with 17 bases between. Here the CDR3 DNA reads TGTGCCAGCAGTTACTCGATAATTGGAGGGGGCCACGAGCAGTACTTC. Translated, it gives CASSYSIIGGGHEQYF.

In this sample, this clone turned up once. This chain joins TRBV11-2 and TRBJ2-2, with D perhaps TRBD1 (5 bases). Trimming stripped 1 base from V and 5 bases from J, with 11 bases between. This CDR3 has 15 residues. Germline values: CDR1 SGHAT, CDR2 FQNNGV. The CDR3: CASSLVAGWTGELFF. As DNA, the CDR3 is TGTGCCAGCAGCTTAGTGGCAGGGTGGACCGGGGAGCTGTTTTTT.

This clone occurred a few times. This chain uses TRBV7-2 with TRBJ2-5, with D hard to call. Germline loops: CDR1 SGHTA, CDR2 FQGNSA. The CDR3 is 13 residues long. V was clipped by 5 bases and J by 5 bases, with 12 bases between them. The DNA for the CDR3 is TGTGCCAGCAGCCTCTTGGTGGAGGAGACCCAGTACTTC. This gives the protein CASSLLVEETQYF.

This rearrangement joins TRBV27 to TRBJ1-4, with 8 bases that match TRBD1. V lost 6 bases and J lost 5; bases outside the gene matches: 5. Germline V gene sequence: CDR1 MNHEY, CDR2 SMNVEV (reference sequence). The CDR3 totals 14 residues. CDR3 sequence reads: CASSSGTGNEKLFF. The CDR3 bases are TGTGCCAGCAGCTCCGGGACAGGAAATGAAAAACTGTTTTTT.

This sequence joins TRBV4-1 and TRBJ1-4, with 8 nucleotides matching TRBD1. The V gene's germline CDR1 is MGHRA and CDR2 YSYEKL. The CDR3 length is 14 residues. V shed 2 bases and J 8 bases; nucleotides not matched to a gene: 4. CDR3 protein: CASSQLTGGEKLFF. The CDR3, as DNA: TGCGCCAGCAGCCAACTAACAGGGGGAGAAAAACTGTTTTTT.

This clone was seen just once. The rearrangement uses TRBV27 and TRBJ2-1; TRBD1 matches at 8 bases. From germline, CDR1 is MNHEY and CDR2 SMNVEV (reference sequence). The CDR3 loop spans 19 amino acids. V shed 4 bases and J 1 base; nucleotides not matched to a gene: 15. CDR3 amino acids: CASSSPKDRGRYSYNEQFF. The DNA of the CDR3 is TGTGCCAGCAGTTCCCCCAAAGACAGGGGTAGATATTCCTACAATGAGCAGTTCTTC.

The V and J genes are TRBV11-1 and TRBJ2-5, with a tentative D call TRBD1 (6 bases). V was pared by 6 bases and J by 2 bases, with 10 bases between. The CDR3 extends over 13 amino acids. The V gene's germline CDR1 is SGHAT and CDR2 FQDESV (reference sequence). CDR3 nucleotides: TGTGCCAGCAGTCAAGGACAGCAAGAGACCCAGTACTTC. As protein: CASSQGQQETQYF.

This clone was detected only a few times. The chain carries TRBV30 and TRBJ2-1; 7 bases match TRBD1. The CDR3 is made up of 14 amino acids. CDR1 is GTSNPN, CDR2 SVGIG, per germline (reference sequence). V shed 4 bases, J shed 6 bases, and the junction held 9 bases outside the gene matches. CDR3 sequence reads: CAWNRKGAVNEQFF. The CDR3 DNA reads as TGTGCCTGGAATAGGAAGGGGGCAGTCAATGAGCAGTTCTTC.

The chain has TRBV27 and TRBJ1-5; 12 positions agree with TRBD1. J was trimmed by 7 bases and V by 4 bases; bases with no gene match: 5. Per the germline V gene, CDR1 is MNHEY and CDR2 is SMNVEV (reference sequence). CDR3 size: 15 residues. The CDR3 loop is CASSSGQGAGQPQHF. CDR3 DNA sequence: TGTGCCAGCAGTTCGGGACAGGGGGCAGGACAGCCCCAGCATTTT.

CDR3 amino acids: CASSEFRDRGKNYNEQFF. CDR3 bases: TGTGCCAGCAGTGAATTCCGGGACAGGGGGAAAAACTACAATGAGCAGTTCTTC. This chain uses TRBV6-1 with TRBJ2-1; 11 bases are a match to TRBD1. Germline CDR1 and CDR2: MNHNS and SASEGT. There are 18 residues in the CDR3. Trimming cost V 2 bases and J 3 bases; bases outside gene matches: 9.

The J gene is TRBJ1-1, the V gene TRBV7-3; D not resolved. Germline CDR1 is SGHTA and CDR2 is FQGTGA. This CDR3 is built from 13 residues. Trimming stripped 1 base from V and 10 bases from J, with 13 bases between. The CDR3 region is CASSLNERGRAFF. In DNA, the CDR3 is TGTGCCAGCAGCTTAAATGAGCGGGGAAGAGCTTTCTTT.

V usage is TRBV7-9 and J usage is TRBJ2-1, with 8 bases that match TRBD1. The V gene's germline CDR1 is SEHNR and CDR2 FQNEAQ (reference sequence). V lost 4 bases and J lost 2; bases outside the gene matches: 7. The CDR3 consists of 16 residues. CDR3 residues: CASSSIGQGPYNEQFF. The CDR3 coding sequence is TGTGCCAGCAGCTCAATAGGACAGGGCCCCTACAATGAGCAGTTCTTC.

The chain combines TRBV7-8 with TRBJ1-2; 7 bases map to TRBD1. Germline lookup yields CDR1 SGHVS and CDR2 FQNEAQ. J was trimmed by 6 bases and V by 5 bases; bases with no gene match: 15. The CDR3 is made up of 16 amino acids. The CDR3 nucleotides read TGTGCCAGCAGCCTCCGTCGTAGGGGGCGGCTAGATGGCTACACCTTC. This codes for CASSLRRRGRLDGYTF.

The V call is TRBV6-4, the J call TRBJ2-6, with 9 bases matching TRBD1. The CDR3 is made up of 15 amino acids. Per germline, CDR1 MRHNA and CDR2 SNTAGT. The V gene end was trimmed by 6 bases and the J gene end by 8 bases; junction bases not matched to a gene: 8. CDR3 DNA sequence: TGTGCCAGCAGGGAACCGGGACAGGGACCCAACGTCCTGACTTTC. Protein sequence: CASREPGQGPNVLTF.

This chain links TRBV6-1 with TRBJ1-5; 9 bases are a match to TRBD1. V lost 6 bases, J lost 9 bases, and 12 bases stayed unmatched. The CDR3 covers 15 residues. CDR1 and CDR2 from the germline V gene are MNHNS and SASEGT. The CDR3 DNA reads as TGTGCCAGCAGGCCACCGGGACAGGGTGCGGGGCCCCAGCATTTT. It codes for CASRPPGQGAGPQHF.

This clone was observed a handful of times. The genes are TRBV5-1 and TRBJ2-3; 11 bases are shared with TRBD1. The CDR3 length is 16 residues. Looked up from germline, CDR1 is SGHRS and CDR2 is YFSETQ. With 3 bases clipped from V and 2 bases from J, the junction kept 5 bases outside the gene matches. This CDR3 is CASSSKGQGVTDTQYF. DNA of the CDR3: TGCGCCAGCAGCTCCAAGGGACAGGGGGTCACAGATACGCAGTATTTT.

This rearrangement joins TRBV30 to TRBJ1-2; weak D call: TRBD1 (6 bases). The CDR3 has 12 residues. Germline-derived CDR1 and CDR2 are GTSNPN and SVGIG (reference sequence). V gave up 7 bases and J gave up 4 bases, with 13 bases separating them. The CDR3 spells CAYRTAAYGYTF. CDR3 coding DNA: TGTGCCTATCGGACAGCGGCCTATGGCTACACCTTC.